This entry is about one T cell receptor (beta chain). The sample comes from a study of blood T cell dynamics during melanoma immunotherapy. As to time point: week 3, after first cycle of checkpoint inhibitor. Data came from immunoSEQ multiplex PCR; TCRdb stores just in-frame clones and leaves some out. The table records roughly 15,000 clones, around 85% of them present only once. The V gene's germline CDR1 is SGHNT and CDR2 YYREEE (reference sequence). The CDR3 extends over 14 amino acids. With 4 bases clipped from V and 1 base from J, the junction kept 5 bases outside the gene matches. Material: blood, obtained from a patient treated with checkpoint blockade. The clonotype was recovered from a human donor with melanoma. The chain recombines TRBV5-4 with TRBJ2-7; 7 nucleotides line up with TRBD2. CDR3 coding DNA: TGTGCCAGCAGCCGCTGGGGGGGTTCCTACGAGCAGTACTTC. Residues: CASSRWGGSYEQYF.